One and the same sample provided the 28 T cell receptor beta chains below, sequenced in a study of T cell clonality in common variable immunodeficiency. Produced via immunoSEQ multiplex PCR; TCRdb's table is partial and in-frame only. This sample has about 35,000 clones, each found more than once. The sample was peripheral blood mononuclear cells. These receptor sequences come from a person between 18 and 75 years old in good health.

This clone was seen at least ten times. Read sequence stops 3 residues before the CDR3 end, and the germline J gene provides the missing end. J is TRBJ1-5 and V is TRBV6-1, with TRBD1 matching over 8 bases. CDR3 length equals 14 residues. V shed 2 bases and J 6 bases; nucleotides not matched to a gene: 3. CDR1 is MNHNS and CDR2 is SASEGT in the germline V gene. Partial CDR3 DNA: TGTGCCAGCAGTGAACAGGGGGCCGTTCAGCCC. Amino acid sequence: CASSEQGAVQP. In full, the CDR3 is CASSEQGAVQPQHF.

This clone was counted at least ten times. The read ends 3 residues shy of where the CDR3 ends; the end is completed using the germline J gene. V gene TRBV18 combines with J gene TRBJ2-4, with a possible D match to TRBD1 (6 bases). Trimming stripped 5 bases from V and 7 bases from J, with 18 bases between. The CDR3 totals 15 residues. CDR1 is KGHSH, CDR2 LQKENI, per germline. The CDR3 protein is CASSTIQGGENIQYF. The CDR3 DNA, read in part, is TGTGCCAGCTCAACAATACAGGGTGGCGAGAACATT.

This clone was recorded many times. Read data end 3 residues before the CDR3 end; the end is taken from the germline J gene. V gene TRBV5-1 combines with J gene TRBJ2-3; possible D gene TRBD1, 7 bases. This CDR3 is built from 18 residues. Per the germline V gene, CDR1 is SGHRS and CDR2 is YFSETQ. The part of the CDR3 DNA that was read is TGCGCCAGCAGCTTGGATTTTGTGTCAGGGGGGTGGAAAGAGACG. Its protein is CASSLDFVSGGWKET. The full CDR3 reads CASSLDFVSGGWKETQYF.

This clone was observed many times. The read stops 3 residues short of the end of the CDR3; the missing end is completed from the germline J gene. The V gene is TRBV30, the J gene TRBJ2-3; the D gene is possibly TRBD2 (5 bases). V was clipped by 2 bases and J by 2 bases, with 8 bases between them. Per the germline V gene, CDR1 is GTSNPN and CDR2 is SVGIG (reference sequence). The CDR3 runs 13 residues. CDR3 amino acids: CAWSSGITDTQYF. The covered CDR3 bases are TGTGCCTGGAGTTCGGGGATCACAGATACG.

This clone was counted many times. The CDR3 goes on 3 residues after the read ends, and that part is filled in from the germline J gene. The V gene is TRBV6-1, the J gene TRBJ1-1, with no clear D. The CDR3 totals 13 residues. V gave up 2 bases and J gave up 1 base, with 5 bases separating them. From germline, CDR1 is MNHNS and CDR2 SASEGT. The CDR3 bases that were read are TGTGCCAGCAGTGAAACGGGGAACACTGAA. Amino acids: CASSETGNTE. The whole CDR3 reads CASSETGNTEAFF.

This clone was seen ten or more times. The read halts 3 residues ahead of the CDR3 end, with the missing end drawn from the germline J gene. The rearrangement uses TRBV5-1 and TRBJ2-5, with TRBD2 matching 11 bases. CDR3 length: 19 residues. Germline V gene sequence: CDR1 SGHRS, CDR2 YFSETQ. V was pared by 2 bases and J by 6 bases, with 18 bases of the junction left unmatched. The covered CDR3 bases are TGCGCCAGCAGCTTCTCCCCCGGCACGACTAGCGGGATGTCCAAGACC. Translation: CASSFSPGTTSGMSKT. The full CDR3 reads CASSFSPGTTSGMSKTQYF.

Many counts were recorded for this clone. CDR3 DNA, as far as it was read: TGTGCCAGCAGTTACCTGACAGGTTCCGAG. Protein product: CASSYLTGSE. The entire CDR3 is CASSYLTGSEQYF. The V call is TRBV6-2 or TRBV6-3, the J call TRBJ2-7; the D gene is possibly TRBD1 (6 bases). The read gets to within 3 residues of the CDR3 end, and the germline J gene fills in the rest. V shed 2 bases and J shed 6 bases, with 11 bases lying between them. This CDR3 is built from 13 residues. Germline CDR1 reads MNHEY; CDR2 reads SVGEGT.

This clone appeared many times. The read is 3 residues too short to cover the CDR3 end, so that end is filled in from the germline J gene. The J gene is TRBJ1-2, the V gene TRBV30; the D gene is possibly TRBD1 (5 bases). This CDR3 region has 14 residues. V shed 0 bases and J shed 7 bases, with 15 bases lying between them. Germline V lookup: CDR1 GTSNPN, CDR2 SVGIG (reference sequence). CDR3 amino acids: CAWSVPGLRGGYTF. The sequenced part of the CDR3 DNA is TGTGCCTGGAGTGTACCTGGACTAAGGGGTGGC.

Ten or more counts support this clone. The read ends 3 residues before the CDR3 terminus; that terminus is restored from the germline J gene. The V gene is TRBV29-1, the J gene TRBJ2-2; 7 bases line up with TRBD2. The CDR3 has 14 amino acids. V shed 4 bases, J shed 6 bases, and the junction held 8 bases outside the gene matches. Germline CDR1 is SQVTM and CDR2 is ANQGSEA. CDR3 loop: CSVGAGVVSGELFF. CDR3 DNA (partial): TGCAGCGTTGGGGCGGGAGTAGTCTCCGGGGAG.

This clone has at least ten counts. Read coverage stops 3 residues before the CDR3 terminus; the germline J gene supplies the remainder. V is TRBV30 and J is TRBJ2-5, with 8 bases identical to TRBD1. The CDR3 is made up of 17 amino acids. From germline, CDR1 is GTSNPN and CDR2 SVGIG (reference sequence). Unmatched junction bases numbered 16, after V lost 2 bases and J lost 5 bases. CDR3 protein: CAWSFPGTGTHRETQYF. The CDR3 DNA, read in part, is TGTGCCTGGAGTTTCCCAGGGACAGGAACTCATAGGGAGACC. The full variable domain, in which reference TRBV30 and TRBJ2-5 provide the parts outside the CDR3, is SQTIHQWPATLVQPVGSPLSLECTVEGTSNPNLYWYRQAAGRGLQLLFYSVGIGQISSEVPQNLSASRPQDRQFILSSKKLLLSDSGFYLCAWSFPGTGTHRETQYFGPGTRLLVL.

This clone was detected many times. The read terminates 3 residues ahead of where the CDR3 ends, so the germline J gene completes it. Other DNA sequences in the sample encode the same CDR3. The chain combines TRBV5-1 with TRBJ2-1, with 9 positions matching TRBD2. The CDR3 has 14 residues. Germline-derived CDR1 and CDR2 are SGHRS and YFSETQ. The ends lost 4 bases at V and 7 bases at J; junction bases unmatched: 6. CDR3 in amino acids: CASSLMRGGNEQFF. The CDR3 bases that were read are TGCGCCAGCAGCCTGATGCGGGGGGGTAATGAG.

This clone was detected only a few times. The CDR3 is cut off 3 residues early in the read; its end comes from the germline J gene. The chain links TRBV18 to TRBJ1-2; D is ambiguous. This CDR3 comprises 13 residues. CDR1 is KGHSH and CDR2 is LQKENI in the germline V gene. Partial CDR3 DNA: TGTGCCAGCTCACGGCTAGCGGTGGGCGAC. Its translation is CASSRLAVGD. The entire CDR3 sequence reads CASSRLAVGDYTF.

This clone has a count of ten or more. With the read ending 3 residues before the CDR3 end, the germline J gene is used to fill in that end. The V gene is TRBV2, the J gene TRBJ2-5, with unresolved D. Trimming removed 8 bases from V and 4 bases from J, with 14 bases in between. Germline loops: CDR1 SNHLY, CDR2 FYNNEI. This CDR3 has 13 residues. CDR3 DNA, as far as it was read: TGTGCCAGCTCGGCGGAAGTCGGAGAGACC. Its translation: CASSAEVGET. The full-length CDR3 reads as CASSAEVGETQYF.

This clone was counted ten times or more. The CDR3 end is not reached by the read, which stops 3 residues before it; the germline J gene fills it in. This rearrangement joins TRBV19 to TRBJ1-2; D possibly corresponds to TRBD1 (5 bases). The CDR3 contains 14 residues. Germline values: CDR1 LNHDA, CDR2 SQIVND (reference sequence). The V end lost 1 base, the J end lost 4 bases, and 10 bases lay between the germline ends. The sequenced part of the CDR3 DNA is TGTGCCAGTAGTATAGTGGGAGGGGCCTATGGC. Protein: CASSIVGGAYG. The whole CDR3 protein is CASSIVGGAYGYTF.

This clone showed up many times. The germline gene is not matched at one end of the junction; a read error may be the cause. Read sequence stops 3 residues before the CDR3 end, and the germline J gene provides the missing end. V and J are TRBV7-1 and TRBJ2-2, with 16 bases identical to TRBD2. TRBV7-1 counts as an open reading frame of uncertain function. The CDR3 runs to 20 residues. The sequenced part of the CDR3 DNA is TGTGCCCGCAGCTCAAGTCCGGGACTAGCGGGAGGGCTCGACACCGGGGAG. It specifies CARSSSPGLAGGLDTGE. The full CDR3 reads CARSSSPGLAGGLDTGELFF.

In this sample, this clone turned up many times. CDR3 DNA, as far as it was read: TGTGCCAGGAAAGTGTCAGGGAAGGGCTCTTATTCCTACGAG. Its protein product is CARKVSGKGSYSYE. The entire CDR3 sequence reads CARKVSGKGSYSYEQYF. V gene TRBV19 combines with J gene TRBJ2-7; D is perhaps TRBD1 (5 bases). The read terminates 3 residues before the CDR3 end, so the remaining end is supplied by the germline J gene. This CDR3 spans 17 amino acids. Germline values: CDR1 LNHDA, CDR2 SQIVND (reference sequence). V lost 9 bases and J 1 base, leaving 25 bases between the germline ends.

This clone was counted ten times or more. The read is 3 residues too short to cover the CDR3 end, so that end is filled in from the germline J gene. The J gene is TRBJ1-2, the V gene TRBV2, with D unresolved. This CDR3 is built from 12 residues. Germline assignment: CDR1 SNHLY and CDR2 FYNNEI. The sequenced CDR3 bases are TGTGCCAGCAGGGCCCTGGACTTGGGC. Translated, it gives CASRALDLG. Given in full, the CDR3 is CASRALDLGYTF.

In this sample, this clone turned up many times. The CDR3 end falls 3 residues outside the read, so it is completed with the germline J gene. This rearrangement joins TRBV6-2 or TRBV6-3 to TRBJ2-7; D gene unclear. V was cut by 6 bases and J by 5 bases, with 17 bases left in between. Germline V lookup: CDR1 MNHEY, CDR2 SVGEGT. The CDR3 has 14 amino acids. The CDR3 sequence is CASSLSYQTNEQYF. The part of the CDR3 DNA that was read is TGTGCCAGCAGCCTAAGTTACCAAACGAACGAG.

This clone was detected a few times. From the germline J gene comes the end of the CDR3, since the read stops 3 residues before it. The chain links TRBV18 to TRBJ1-2; TRBD1 matches 7 bases. The CDR3 runs 13 residues. CDR1 and CDR2 from the germline V gene are KGHSH and LQKENI. CDR3 sequence: CASSPGTAYDYTF. The sequenced part of the CDR3 DNA is TGTGCCAGCTCACCTGGGACAGCGTACGAC. Full variable domain (rest looked up from reference TRBV18 and TRBJ1-2): NAGVMQNPRHLVRRRGQEARLRCSPMKGHSHVYWYRQLPEEGLKFMVYLQKENIIDESGMPKERFSAEFPKEGPSILRIQQVVRGDSAAYFCASSPGTAYDYTFGSGTRLTVV.

This clone was seen at least ten times. The CDR3 goes on 3 residues after the read ends, and that part is filled in from the germline J gene. The chain joins TRBV19 to TRBJ2-1; the match to TRBD2 covers 13 bases. Trimming removed 4 bases from V and 4 bases from J; junction bases left unmatched: 4. Germline V CDR1 and CDR2: LNHDA, SQIVND (reference sequence). The CDR3 loop spans 16 amino acids. The chain's CDR3 is CASSTRLAGGYNEQFF. The sequenced CDR3 bases are TGTGCCAGTAGTACGCGACTAGCGGGGGGTTACAATGAG.

This clone was recorded many times. Sequencing ends 3 residues short of the CDR3 end; the germline J gene provides the rest. The J gene is TRBJ2-1, the V gene TRBV20-1, with D possibly being TRBD2 (6 bases). From germline, CDR1 is DFQATT and CDR2 SNEGSKA (reference sequence). The CDR3 has 14 amino acids. V was shortened by 2 bases and J by 6 bases, with 14 bases between the two germline ends. CDR3 DNA, as far as it was read: TGCAGTGCTAGATCGGGACTGGGCCTCAATGAG. Protein: CSARSGLGLNE. The CDR3 as a whole reads CSARSGLGLNEQFF.

There are many counts of this clone. The read finishes 3 residues shy of the CDR3 end, and the germline J gene is used to complete it. The chain recombines TRBV7-9 with TRBJ1-1, with D tentatively TRBD1 (6 bases). In germline, CDR1 is SEHNR, CDR2 FQNEAQ (reference sequence). Trimming took off 4 bases at V and 7 bases at J, with 19 bases between the two ends. This CDR3 region has 15 residues. The CDR3 here is CASSSQDSRDFEAFF. The CDR3 DNA, read in part, is TGTGCCAGCAGCTCCCAGGACAGTCGAGATTTTGAA. Using reference TRBV7-9 and TRBJ1-1 for the parts outside the CDR3, the full variable domain is DTGVSQNPRHKITKRGQNVTFRCDPISEHNRLYWYRQTLGQGPEFLTYFQNEAQLEKSRLLSDRFSAERPKGSFSTLEIQRTEQGDSAMYLCASSSQDSRDFEAFFGQGTRLTVV.

This clone appeared many times. Sequencing ends 3 residues short of the CDR3 end; the germline J gene provides the rest. The chain has TRBV10-3 and TRBJ2-1; 7 bases line up with TRBD2. CDR1 is ENHRY and CDR2 is SYGVKD in the germline V gene. The trim removed 6 bases at V and 8 bases at J, leaving 10 bases unmatched. The CDR3 is made up of 14 amino acids. Here the CDR3 reads CAISHKRGEDEQFF. The sequenced CDR3 bases are TGTGCCATCAGCCACAAACGGGGGGAGGATGAG.

The table lists this clone with many counts. The read gets to within 3 residues of the CDR3 end, and the germline J gene fills in the rest. The chain couples TRBV4-2 to TRBJ2-2, with a tentative D call TRBD1 (6 bases). The CDR3 loop spans 16 amino acids. Per germline, CDR1 LGHNA and CDR2 YNFKEQ. The ends were cut back, 3 bases at V and 5 bases at J, with 16 bases in the middle. The CDR3 DNA, read in part, is TGTGCCAGCAGCCAGTATCAGGGGATGGGGACCGGGGAG. Protein sequence: CASSQYQGMGTGE. The CDR3 in its entirety is CASSQYQGMGTGELFF.

This clone was seen only a few times. This sequence may be a read error, since a much larger clone differs from it by one base. The CDR3 end lies 3 residues beyond the end of the read and is filled in from the germline J gene. The same CDR3 is also encoded by other DNA sequences in this sample. The rearrangement joins TRBV19 to TRBJ1-3; 7 nucleotides line up with TRBD1. Germline CDR1 is LNHDA and CDR2 is SQIVND (reference sequence). The CDR3 totals 15 residues. CDR3 DNA, as far as it was read: TGTGCCAGTAGTATCGACAGGGTCTCTGGAAACACG. Its translation is CASSIDRVSGNT. The full CDR3 protein is CASSIDRVSGNTIYF.

This clone was observed a handful of times. The missing CDR3 end, 3 residues past where the read stops, is filled in from the germline J gene. J is TRBJ1-4 and V is TRBV18, with TRBD1 matching 12 bases. Per the germline V gene, CDR1 is KGHSH and CDR2 is LQKENI. CDR3 length: 17 amino acids. The sequenced part of the CDR3 DNA is TGTGCCAGCTCACCCGGGGGACAGGGGGCCGGAAATTCACCA. As protein: CASSPGGQGAGNSP. The full-length CDR3 reads as CASSPGGQGAGNSPLFF.

Notes on this clone: The read ends 3 residues shy of where the CDR3 ends; the end is completed using the germline J gene. This chain links TRBV2 with TRBJ2-2; 7 bases fit TRBD2. This CDR3 is 15 amino acids long. In germline, CDR1 is SNHLY, CDR2 FYNNEI. The chain's CDR3 is CASSNTGGTNEKLFF. The covered CDR3 bases are TGTGCCAGCAGTAACACGGGGGGAACTAATGAAAAG.

Comment on this clone: The CDR3 end lies 3 residues beyond the end of the read and is filled in from the germline J gene. The genes are TRBV5-1 and TRBJ2-5, with D possibly being TRBD1 (6 bases). The CDR3 sequence is 13 residues long. Germline lookup yields CDR1 SGHRS and CDR2 YFSETQ. V was shortened by 5 bases and J by 7 bases, with 15 bases between the two germline ends. CDR3 DNA, as far as it was read: TGCGCCAGCAGTCCTAACAGGGATGGGACC. This gives the protein CASSPNRDGT. From start to end, the CDR3 is CASSPNRDGTQYF. The variable domain in full, with the rest retrieved from reference TRBV5-1 and TRBJ2-5, is KAGVTQTPRYLIKTRGQQVTLSCSPISGHRSVSWYQQTPGQGLQFLFEYFSETQRNKGNFPGRFSGRQFSNSRSEMNVSTLELGDSALYLCASSPNRDGTQYFGPGTRLLVL.